The clone carrying this TCR beta chain was recorded once. Antigen specificity is unknown. The data originate from a study of OX40 agonist ivuxolimab in advanced cancers. For the study at large: At doses from 0.01 to 10 mg/kg, patients were given intravenous ivuxolimab every 2 weeks.

The V end was cut by 1 base, the J end by 11 bases, with 20 bases between. This CDR3 has 15 residues. Germline V gene sequence: CDR1 LNHNV, CDR2 YYDKDF (reference sequence). Study conclusions and caveats: Expanded clones tended on average to be more numerous among CD8+ T cells than CD4+. Both blood CD4+ and CD8+ T cells showed clonal growth by week 6 at 0.1 to 3.0 mg/kg.

Libraries were prepared by immunoSEQ multiplex PCR; TCRdb keeps only in-frame clonotypes and omits some of them. The sample contains about 22,000 clones, approximately 80% of which appear only once. The sample was CD4+ or CD8+ T cells sorted from blood, taken in a trial of the OX40 agonist ivuxolimab. This sequence was found in an adult with an advanced solid tumor such as melanoma, head and neck, liver or kidney cancer. The chain has TRBV15 and TRBJ1-2; D remains unclear. CDR3 sequence (DNA): TGTGCCACCAGCAGAGGGCAACAGCGCGGAGAGCGATACACCTTC. It is translated as CATSRGQQRGERYTF.